This is a list of T cell receptor beta chains from one sample in a study of blood T cell repertoires in COVID-19. Generated by immunoSEQ multiplex PCR, the TCRdb table keeps only in-frame clones and is missing some. This sample has roughly 200,000 clones, with around 91% found just once. Sequenced: peripheral blood. The receptors were sampled from a man over 45 with acute or convalescent COVID-19. The CDR3 runs from the conserved cysteine through the conserved F or W. The D gene is left open where the match is weak. Clone size is shown for a subset of rows, as once, few, many or a class of expanded clone.

DNA,CDR3,V,D,size,J
TGTGCCAGCTCACCACCGTCCGGGAGAGACTCAAAAAGGTACAATGAGCAGTTCTTC,CASSPPSGRDSKRYNEQFF,TRBV18,-,-,TRBJ2-1
TGCGCCAGCAGCCAAGACCCGAACTATGGCTACACCTTC,CASSQDPNYGYTF,TRBV4-1,-,-,TRBJ1-2
TGTGCCAGCAGCGTAAACGCGGGGGGCCGGGATACGCAGTATTTT,CASSVNAGGRDTQYF,TRBV9,TRBD2,-,TRBJ2-3
TGTGCCAGCTCACCAGGACAGAGAGAGACCCAGTACTTC,CASSPGQRETQYF,TRBV18,-,-,TRBJ2-5
TGTGCCAGCAGGACCCCAGGGGCGTACTACGAGCAGTACTTC,CASRTPGAYYEQYF,TRBV6-5,-,-,TRBJ2-7
TGTGCCAGCATTGGGGGGAAGGGTGAAAAACTGTTTTTT,CASIGGKGEKLFF,TRBV2,-,few,TRBJ1-4
TGCGCCAGTGTGGCCCCCAGGGGCACTGAAGCTTTCTTT,CASVAPRGTEAFF,TRBV5-1,-,-,TRBJ1-1
TGTGCCAGCAGTTACCGGGGGGCCGCAGGTACTTTTGAAGCTTTCTTT,CASSYRGAAGTFEAFF,TRBV6-5,-,-,TRBJ1-1
TGTGCCAGCAGCGCCCTAGACAGGGAGAGCACAGATACGCAGTATTTT,CASSALDRESTDTQYF,TRBV7-8,TRBD1,few,TRBJ2-3
TGTGCCAGCAGCTTGCAACAGGGGTATAATTCACCCCTCCACTTT,CASSLQQGYNSPLHF,TRBV5-8,TRBD1,once,TRBJ1-6
TGTGCCAGTATCAGCCGTGACATGAACACTGAAGCTTTCTTT,CASISRDMNTEAFF,TRBV19,-,-,TRBJ1-1
TGTGCCAGCTCACCATCACAGGGTGGACCCTATGGCTACACCTTC,CASSPSQGGPYGYTF,TRBV18,-,-,TRBJ1-2
TGTGCCAGCAAGGCGGGAACCTACAATGAGCAGTTCTTC,CASKAGTYNEQFF,TRBV2,-,-,TRBJ2-1
TGCGCCAGCAGTGGTCTGGGACAGGGCCACGAGCAGTACTTC,CASSGLGQGHEQYF,TRBV10-1,TRBD1,-,TRBJ2-7
TGTGCCAGTAGTCCGAGACAGGGTAGCTATGGCTACACCTTC,CASSPRQGSYGYTF,TRBV19,TRBD1,-,TRBJ1-2
TGTGCCAGCAGCCCTTGGACAGGGGTCGGCTACACCTTC,CASSPWTGVGYTF,TRBV9,TRBD1,-,TRBJ1-2
TGTGCCAGCAGATACCCAGATTGGACAGCAATCACAGATACGCAGTATTTT,CASRYPDWTAITDTQYF,TRBV2,-,once,TRBJ2-3
TGTGCCAGCAGCCCTGAAGGGGGTAGCAATCAGCCCCAGCATTTT,CASSPEGGSNQPQHF,TRBV9,-,-,TRBJ1-5
TGCAGCGTTGGCGGACAGACCGGGGAGCTGTTTTTT,CSVGGQTGELFF,TRBV29-1,-,-,TRBJ2-2
TGTGCCAGCAGGGTTAGCGGGAGGGCCTTGGATGAGCAGTTCTTC,CASRVSGRALDEQFF,TRBV28,TRBD2,-,TRBJ2-1
TGTGCCAGCAGCGTAACGGCTAGCGGCTCCTACGAGCAGTACTTC,CASSVTASGSYEQYF,TRBV9,TRBD2,-,TRBJ2-7
TGCGCCAGCAGCCTAACCGGGACTAGCGGGAGGGCTGGGCAGTTCTTC,CASSLTGTSGRAGQFF,TRBV5-1,TRBD2,-,TRBJ2-1
TGTGCCAGCTCACCGCCCCGGGGACAAGAGACCCAGTACTTC,CASSPPRGQETQYF,TRBV18,-,few,TRBJ2-5